A selection of T cell receptor beta chains follows, all from one sample in a study of a mutant IDH1 vaccine in newly diagnosed glioma. Clones were sequenced by immunoSEQ multiplex PCR, and TCRdb holds only the in-frame ones, with some missing. Altogether about 63,000 clones are present, about 83% being singletons, with the ten largest covering approximately 4.2%. The sample here was peripheral blood mononuclear cells (PBMCs), taken from a glioma patient treated with radiotherapy, temozolomide or both. These receptors were taken from a woman younger than 30 with glioma. Some clones in this sample may be carry-over from other donors' samples. The CDR3 runs from the conserved cysteine through the conserved F or W. D genes are given only for firm matches. A row's size may be missing; if present it is once, few, many or a size class.

abundance: -; j_gene: TRBJ2-3; d_gene: TRBD1; v_gene: TRBV14; CDR3nt: TGTGCCAGCAGCCAAGGGGGGACAGGGGATACGCAGTATTTT; CDR3aa: CASSQGGTGDTQYF
abundance: -; j_gene: TRBJ2-7; d_gene: TRBD1; v_gene: TRBV9; CDR3nt: TGTGCCAGCAGCGTAGTCGCGGACAGGGGGCCTAACTACGAGCAGTACTTC; CDR3aa: CASSVVADRGPNYEQYF
abundance: -; j_gene: TRBJ2-5; d_gene: TRBD2; v_gene: TRBV9; CDR3nt: TGTGCCAGCAGCGTAGCGGGGACAAATAGCGGGAGGAAAGAAGAGACCCAGTACTTC; CDR3aa: CASSVAGTNSGRKEETQYF
abundance: -; j_gene: TRBJ2-7; d_gene: -; v_gene: TRBV6-6; CDR3nt: TGTGCCAGCAGCCCCTCCCACGAGCAGTACTTC; CDR3aa: CASSPSHEQYF
abundance: few; j_gene: TRBJ1-4; d_gene: -; v_gene: TRBV4-3; CDR3nt: TGCGCCAGCAGCCAAGACCCGCAGGGGTGGAACGAAAAACTGTTTTTT; CDR3aa: CASSQDPQGWNEKLFF
abundance: -; j_gene: TRBJ2-7; d_gene: TRBD2; v_gene: TRBV4-3; CDR3nt: TGCGCCAGCAGCCAAGATATAGTGGCTAGCGGGCTGATTTACGAGCAGTACTTC; CDR3aa: CASSQDIVASGLIYEQYF
abundance: once; j_gene: TRBJ2-2; d_gene: -; v_gene: TRBV5-5; CDR3nt: TGTGCCAGCAGCTTGGGGACTGGAGGCGGGGAGCTGTTTTTT; CDR3aa: CASSLGTGGGELFF
abundance: -; j_gene: TRBJ2-1; d_gene: TRBD2; v_gene: TRBV28; CDR3nt: TGTGCCAGCAGTTTTTTGCGGGGGGCATCCTACAATGAGCAGTTCTTC; CDR3aa: CASSFLRGASYNEQFF
abundance: once; j_gene: TRBJ1-4; d_gene: -; v_gene: TRBV5-4; CDR3nt: TGTGCCAGCAGCTCCGTAGCCAGCGGGGCAACTAATGAAAAACTGTTTTTT; CDR3aa: CASSSVASGATNEKLFF
abundance: -; j_gene: TRBJ1-2; d_gene: -; v_gene: TRBV29-1; CDR3nt: TGCAGCGTTGGGGGGATCCCTAACTATGGCTACACCTTC; CDR3aa: CSVGGIPNYGYTF
abundance: -; j_gene: TRBJ2-2; d_gene: -; v_gene: TRBV9; CDR3nt: TGTGCCAGCAGAGACAGGACCGGGGAGCTGTTTTTT; CDR3aa: CASRDRTGELFF
abundance: -; j_gene: TRBJ1-2; d_gene: -; v_gene: TRBV11-1; CDR3nt: TGTGCCAGCAGCCCAGGATCGTATGGCTACACCTTC; CDR3aa: CASSPGSYGYTF
abundance: -; j_gene: TRBJ2-7; d_gene: TRBD2; v_gene: TRBV27; CDR3nt: TGTGCCAGCAGTTTAGCGGGAGCGCACTACGAGCAGTACTTC; CDR3aa: CASSLAGAHYEQYF
abundance: -; j_gene: TRBJ2-5; d_gene: -; v_gene: TRBV30; CDR3nt: TGTGCCTGGAGTGGGTCCAAGAGGGGTGAGACCCAGTACTTC; CDR3aa: CAWSGSKRGETQYF
abundance: few; j_gene: TRBJ2-2; d_gene: -; v_gene: TRBV2; CDR3nt: TGTGCCAGCAGTGTTTGGCCGCGGACCGGGGAGCTGTTTTTT; CDR3aa: CASSVWPRTGELFF
abundance: -; j_gene: TRBJ2-7; d_gene: -; v_gene: TRBV7-9; CDR3nt: TGTGCCAGCTCGACGGTTTACGAGCAGTACTTC; CDR3aa: CASSTVYEQYF
abundance: -; j_gene: TRBJ1-5; d_gene: -; v_gene: TRBV10-3; CDR3nt: TGTGCCATCACCCCGGACCTCAATCAGCCCCAGCATTTT; CDR3aa: CAITPDLNQPQHF
abundance: -; j_gene: TRBJ1-1; d_gene: TRBD1; v_gene: TRBV14; CDR3nt: TGTGCCAGCGGTATAAAGCGGCAGGGGGCGCGGAAGAACACTGAAGCTTTCTTT; CDR3aa: CASGIKRQGARKNTEAFF
abundance: once; j_gene: TRBJ1-1; d_gene: TRBD1; v_gene: TRBV23-1; CDR3nt: TGCGCCAGCAGTCAATCGAGTCGTCATCAAAGGAAGTGGGGACAGGGTGGGACTGAAGCTTTCTTT; CDR3aa: CASSQSSRHQRKWGQGGTEAFF
abundance: -; j_gene: TRBJ1-1; d_gene: TRBD1; v_gene: TRBV5-4; CDR3nt: TGTGCCAGCAGCTTGCAGGGGGCGAACACTGAAGCTTTCTTT; CDR3aa: CASSLQGANTEAFF
abundance: -; j_gene: TRBJ1-2; d_gene: TRBD1; v_gene: TRBV7-9; CDR3nt: TGTGCCAGCAGACCGACAGGGAGTTATGGCTACACCTTC; CDR3aa: CASRPTGSYGYTF
abundance: -; j_gene: TRBJ1-2; d_gene: TRBD1; v_gene: TRBV11-2; CDR3nt: TGTGCCAGCAGACGACCTGGGACAGGGGACCTCTATGGCTACACCTTC; CDR3aa: CASRRPGTGDLYGYTF
abundance: -; j_gene: TRBJ2-7; d_gene: -; v_gene: TRBV6-5; CDR3nt: TGTGCCAGCATAAAGGGTGTGCAGCAGTACTTC; CDR3aa: CASIKGVQQYF
abundance: once; j_gene: TRBJ2-5; d_gene: -; v_gene: TRBV12-5; CDR3nt: TGTGCTAGTGGTTGGGGACCCGAGACCCAGTACTTC; CDR3aa: CASGWGPETQYF
abundance: -; j_gene: TRBJ2-5; d_gene: TRBD2; v_gene: TRBV4-1; CDR3nt: TGCGCCAGCAGCCGAAGCCTAGCGGGGGTAGAGACCCAGTACTTC; CDR3aa: CASSRSLAGVETQYF
abundance: once; j_gene: TRBJ2-7; d_gene: TRBD2; v_gene: TRBV5-6; CDR3nt: TGTGCCAGCAGCGTGGGGGGGTCCTACGAGCAGTACTTC; CDR3aa: CASSVGGSYEQYF
abundance: -; j_gene: TRBJ2-7; d_gene: -; v_gene: TRBV29-1; CDR3nt: TGCAGCGTTGGAGTGGAGGGCCGCGAGCAGTACTTC; CDR3aa: CSVGVEGREQYF
abundance: once; j_gene: TRBJ1-5; d_gene: -; v_gene: TRBV10-1; CDR3nt: TGCGCCAGGAGGATAAAGATACATGACAATCAGCCCCAGCATTTT; CDR3aa: CARRIKIHDNQPQHF
abundance: -; j_gene: TRBJ2-3; d_gene: TRBD2; v_gene: TRBV13; CDR3nt: TGTGCCAGCAGCTTAGAATCCCCCTTTGCTAGCGGGAGGAGCCCAGATACGCAGTATTTT; CDR3aa: CASSLESPFASGRSPDTQYF
abundance: few; j_gene: TRBJ1-2; d_gene: TRBD1; v_gene: TRBV6-5; CDR3nt: TGTGCCAGCAGTTACGGGACAGGGACCGGCTACACCTTC; CDR3aa: CASSYGTGTGYTF
abundance: once; j_gene: TRBJ2-3; d_gene: -; v_gene: TRBV5-3; CDR3nt: TGTGCCAGAAGCTTGGTCGGGAAGCTAGGCACAGATACGCAGTATTTT; CDR3aa: CARSLVGKLGTDTQYF
abundance: -; j_gene: TRBJ1-4; d_gene: -; v_gene: TRBV27; CDR3nt: TGTGCCAGCAGTTTTAGAGCCTTGGGAAAACTGTTTTTT; CDR3aa: CASSFRALGKLFF
abundance: -; j_gene: TRBJ2-7; d_gene: -; v_gene: TRBV2; CDR3nt: TGTGCCAGCAGTGTCCGGGGACACGAGCAGTACTTC; CDR3aa: CASSVRGHEQYF
abundance: -; j_gene: TRBJ2-2; d_gene: -; v_gene: TRBV7-2; CDR3nt: TGTGCCAGCATTCAGTCGGCCACCGGGGAGCTGTTTTTT; CDR3aa: CASIQSATGELFF
abundance: -; j_gene: TRBJ1-2; d_gene: -; v_gene: TRBV29-1; CDR3nt: TGCAGCGTTGAGGGCAGGGCGAACTATGGCTACACCTTC; CDR3aa: CSVEGRANYGYTF
abundance: -; j_gene: TRBJ2-2; d_gene: -; v_gene: TRBV5-1; CDR3nt: TGCGCCAGCAGCTTGGGACTTCCAAACACCGGGGAGCTGTTTTTT; CDR3aa: CASSLGLPNTGELFF
abundance: few; j_gene: TRBJ1-5; d_gene: -; v_gene: TRBV6-5; CDR3nt: TGTGCCAGCAGTTACGAAGGGTGGAAGCCCCAGCATTTT; CDR3aa: CASSYEGWKPQHF
abundance: -; j_gene: TRBJ2-2; d_gene: TRBD2; v_gene: TRBV27; CDR3nt: TGTGCCAGCAGTTTTCTTACTAGCGCGGACACCGGGGAGCTGTTTTTT; CDR3aa: CASSFLTSADTGELFF
abundance: -; j_gene: TRBJ2-1; d_gene: TRBD2; v_gene: TRBV6-5; CDR3nt: TGTGCCAGTTCGGGACTAGACAATGAGCAGTTCTTC; CDR3aa: CASSGLDNEQFF
abundance: -; j_gene: TRBJ2-1; d_gene: -; v_gene: TRBV6-5; CDR3nt: TGTGCCAGCAGTTACTCGGGCGCAGTCGATGAGCAGTTCTTC; CDR3aa: CASSYSGAVDEQFF
abundance: -; j_gene: TRBJ1-5; d_gene: -; v_gene: TRBV30; CDR3nt: TGTGCCTGGAGTGGAGGGTATTCGGCCCAGCATTTT; CDR3aa: CAWSGGYSAQHF
abundance: -; j_gene: TRBJ1-1; d_gene: -; v_gene: TRBV19; CDR3nt: TGTGCCAGTAGTATCGACAGGATGAACACTGAAGCTTTCTTT; CDR3aa: CASSIDRMNTEAFF
abundance: -; j_gene: TRBJ2-2; d_gene: -; v_gene: TRBV9; CDR3nt: TGTGCCAGCAGCGTAGCCGGGGAGCTGTTTTTT; CDR3aa: CASSVAGELFF
abundance: -; j_gene: TRBJ1-2; d_gene: TRBD1; v_gene: TRBV19; CDR3nt: TGTGCCAGTAGTATTCGGGGACAGGCGGGCTACACCTTC; CDR3aa: CASSIRGQAGYTF
abundance: -; j_gene: TRBJ1-1; d_gene: TRBD1; v_gene: TRBV14; CDR3nt: TGTGCCAGCAGCCAAAGGACAGGGCGGGGCACTGAAGCTTTCTTT; CDR3aa: CASSQRTGRGTEAFF
abundance: -; j_gene: TRBJ2-1; d_gene: TRBD2; v_gene: TRBV19; CDR3nt: TGTGCCAGTAGTATAAGCGGACTAGCACAGAATGAGCAGTTCTTC; CDR3aa: CASSISGLAQNEQFF
abundance: -; j_gene: TRBJ2-7; d_gene: -; v_gene: TRBV5-1; CDR3nt: TGCGCCAGCAGCTTGAGCGGTGGCTCCTACGAGCAGTACTTC; CDR3aa: CASSLSGGSYEQYF
abundance: -; j_gene: TRBJ1-1; d_gene: -; v_gene: TRBV7-2; CDR3nt: TGTGCCAGCAGCTTAGAGCTCGTGGGGAAGACTGAAGCTTTCTTT; CDR3aa: CASSLELVGKTEAFF
abundance: -; j_gene: TRBJ1-3; d_gene: -; v_gene: TRBV6-1; CDR3nt: TGTGCCAGCAGTGAAGGGGAGGGCTCTGGAAACACCATATATTTT; CDR3aa: CASSEGEGSGNTIYF
abundance: -; j_gene: TRBJ2-7; d_gene: -; v_gene: TRBV6-1; CDR3nt: TGTGCCAGCAGAGTTGAGGAGGGAAGCTCCTACGAGCAGTACTTC; CDR3aa: CASRVEEGSSYEQYF
abundance: -; j_gene: TRBJ1-2; d_gene: TRBD1; v_gene: TRBV14; CDR3nt: TGTGCCAGCAGCCACCTAGGGGGCCCAAACTATGGCTACACCTTC; CDR3aa: CASSHLGGPNYGYTF
abundance: few; j_gene: TRBJ1-2; d_gene: TRBD1; v_gene: TRBV4-1; CDR3nt: TGCGCCAGCAGATCAGGGGGCATCGACTATGGCTACACCTTC; CDR3aa: CASRSGGIDYGYTF
abundance: -; j_gene: TRBJ2-2; d_gene: -; v_gene: TRBV10-3; CDR3nt: TGTGCCATTCCGGCTCAGAGCACCGGGGAGCTGTTTTTT; CDR3aa: CAIPAQSTGELFF
abundance: -; j_gene: TRBJ1-1; d_gene: -; v_gene: TRBV30; CDR3nt: TGTGCCTGGAACCAGGGAAGGACTGAAGCTTTCTTT; CDR3aa: CAWNQGRTEAFF